The following is a T cell receptor (beta chain) sequence with its context. The record originates from a study of PD-1 blockade in classical Hodgkin lymphoma. This CDR3 contains 17 residues. CDR1 and CDR2 (germline): MGHRA, YSYEKL. With 4 bases removed from V and 6 bases from J, the gap between germline ends came to 23 bases. Following autologous stem cell transplantation, relapse occurred in every patient, and exposure to brentuximab vedotin varied. Produced via immunoSEQ multiplex PCR; TCRdb's table is partial and in-frame only. This repertoire shows tens of thousands of clones, roughly nine tenths found once; its top ten account for approximately 15%.

The sequenced sample was peripheral blood mononuclear cells (PBMCs), obtained at baseline. The TCR originated in a human donor with classical Hodgkin lymphoma. The gene calls are TRBV4-1 and TRBJ2-3; D might be TRBD1 or TRBD2, each matching 5 bases. CDR3 residues: CASSPAPPGTAADTQYF. DNA of the CDR3: TGCGCCAGCAGCCCAGCTCCCCCCGGGACCGCTGCCGATACGCAGTATTTT.